This entry lists 14 T cell receptor beta chains sequenced from one sample in a study of beta chain features in type 1 diabetes. Whole-study findings and limits: In all four CD4+ subsets, TCRB CDR3 length was significantly, moderately reduced in type 1 diabetes.

The antigens these receptors bind are not known. The investigators reverse transcribed all of the isolated RNA, so they sequenced expressed TCRB transcripts. The assay was immunoSEQ multiplex PCR, and TCRdb's table has in-frame clones only and misses some. The sample has 600,000 or so clones, roughly 13% seen once. The specimen was naive CD4+ T cells from blood. The source of these receptors is a man aged 18 to 35 with type 1 diabetes.

This clone was seen more than once but under ten times. The chain recombines TRBV19 with TRBJ2-2, with D unresolved. This CDR3 is built from 15 residues. V gave up 5 bases and J gave up 1 base, with 11 bases separating them. Germline V lookup: CDR1 LNHDA, CDR2 SQIVND (reference sequence). The CDR3 DNA is TGTGCCAGTAGTTTATCCAAGGTGAACACCGGGGAGCTGTTTTTT. Translated, it gives CASSLSKVNTGELFF.

There are a few counts of this clone. The chain joins TRBV7-2 to TRBJ2-4; tentatively, D is TRBD1 or TRBD2 (5 bases each). Germline CDR1 is SGHTA and CDR2 is FQGNSA. V lost 0 bases, J lost 10 bases, and 13 bases lay in between. The CDR3 loop spans 14 amino acids. For the CDR3, the DNA is TGTGCCAGCAGCTTAGCGCTTCGGGACGGAATTCAGTACTTC. It specifies CASSLALRDGIQYF.

This clone came up a few times. The rearrangement uses TRBV5-4 and TRBJ2-3, with 13 bases that match TRBD2. Per the germline V gene, CDR1 is SGHNT and CDR2 is YYREEE (reference sequence). The CDR3 extends over 15 amino acids. The V and J ends lost 4 bases and 5 bases, in that order; junction bases with no gene match: 4. CDR3 amino acids: CASSRGLAGVDTQYF. Here the CDR3 DNA reads TGTGCCAGCAGCCGAGGACTAGCGGGAGTAGATACGCAGTATTTT.

The V call is TRBV4-2, the J call TRBJ1-1; perhaps TRBD1 as D (5 bases). There are 15 residues in the CDR3. Germline V gene lookup returns CDR1 LGHNA and CDR2 YNFKEQ. Between the trimmed V and J ends, which lost 4 bases and 3 bases, there was a span of 15 bases. In DNA, the CDR3 is TGTGCCAGCAGCCCTTGGCCGGGGGACCACACTGAAGCTTTCTTT. It translates to CASSPWPGDHTEAFF.

This clone was seen only a few times. Other DNA sequences in the sample encode the same CDR3. The chain employs TRBV12-5 and TRBJ2-2, with D possibly being TRBD2 (6 bases). Germline V gene data show CDR1 as LGHNT and CDR2 as FRNRAP. V dropped 6 bases and J dropped 5 bases, with 7 bases sitting between them. The CDR3 has 12 amino acids. The CDR3 protein is CASGRETGELFF. Here the CDR3 DNA reads TGTGCTAGTGGCCGGGAGACCGGGGAGCTGTTTTTT.

Only a few counts were recorded for this clone. The J gene is TRBJ2-2, the V gene TRBV25-1; D is uncertain. Germline V gene sequence: CDR1 MGHDK, CDR2 SYGVNS. V lost 6 bases, J lost 3 bases, and 8 bases lay in between. The CDR3 spans 13 residues. As DNA, the CDR3 is TGTGCCAGCAGCGGTGGGTACACCGGGGAGCTGTTTTTT. It codes for CASSGGYTGELFF.

The chain is built from TRBV15 and TRBJ2-6; 8 bases are shared with TRBD1. Germline V gene sequence: CDR1 LNHNV, CDR2 YYDKDF (reference sequence). The CDR3 runs to 16 residues. Trimming removed 5 bases from V and 8 bases from J; junction bases left unmatched: 11. The CDR3, as DNA: TGTGCCACCAGCCGCGGACAGGGTAGTGTAACCAACGTCCTGACTTTC. As protein: CATSRGQGSVTNVLTF.

On this clone itself: In the same sample, other DNA sequences code for this CDR3. The gene calls are TRBV30 and TRBJ1-3; D remains unclear. V lost 0 bases and J 1 base, leaving 4 bases between the germline ends. The CDR3 has 13 residues. Germline-derived CDR1 and CDR2 are GTSNPN and SVGIG (reference sequence). DNA for the CDR3: TGTGCCTGGAGTGTAACATCTGGAAACACCATATATTTT. Its translation is CAWSVTSGNTIYF.

This clone was detected a few times. The chain employs TRBV7-3 and TRBJ2-7; D remains unclear. The CDR3 has 13 residues. CDR1 SGHTA and CDR2 FQGTGA come from the germline V gene. V was trimmed by 5 bases and J by 3 bases, leaving 11 bases between them. The CDR3 reads CASSPSSGYEQYF. The CDR3 bases are TGTGCCAGCAGCCCCTCATCGGGCTACGAGCAGTACTTC.

This clone was counted only a few times. This sequence joins TRBV9 and TRBJ1-2; D ambiguous. This CDR3 contains 15 residues. V was shortened by 2 bases and J by 4 bases, with 15 bases between the two germline ends. CDR1 and CDR2 from the germline V gene are SGDLS and YYNGEE. The CDR3 protein is CASSVGEAFGYGYTF. As DNA, the CDR3 is TGTGCCAGCAGCGTCGGGGAGGCCTTTGGCTATGGCTACACCTTC.

The chain combines TRBV18 with TRBJ1-1; D gene ambiguous. CDR1 KGHSH and CDR2 LQKENI come from the germline V gene. The V end was cut by 1 base, the J end by 0 bases, with 9 bases between. CDR3 length equals 15 residues. The CDR3 region is CASSPRFTLNTEAFF. The CDR3 nucleotides read TGTGCCAGCTCACCACGATTCACCCTGAACACTGAAGCTTTCTTT.

The chain combines TRBV6-5 with TRBJ1-6; possibly TRBD1 for D (6 bases). Germline V gene lookup returns CDR1 MNHEY and CDR2 SVGAGI. Trimming took off 7 bases at V and 9 bases at J, with 19 bases between the two ends. CDR3 length equals 15 residues. This CDR3 reads CASKQGGGLGSPLHF. DNA of the CDR3: TGTGCCAGCAAACAGGGAGGAGGTCTAGGTTCACCCCTCCACTTT.

This clone has just a few counts. V gene TRBV9 combines with J gene TRBJ1-3; a possible D gene is TRBD1 (5 bases). The V gene's germline CDR1 is SGDLS and CDR2 YYNGEE. The ends were cut back, 4 bases at V and 0 bases at J, with 17 bases in the middle. This CDR3 has 17 amino acids. The CDR3 spells CASSPGTGLDSGNTIYF. CDR3 DNA sequence: TGTGCCAGCAGCCCCGGGACGGGACTTGACTCTGGAAACACCATATATTTT.

Only a few counts were recorded for this clone. V usage is TRBV7-8 and J usage is TRBJ1-5, with D possibly TRBD1 on 6 matching bases. Germline V gene data show CDR1 as SGHVS and CDR2 as FQNEAQ. V was clipped by 5 bases and J by 6 bases, with 17 bases between them. The CDR3 consists of 15 residues. CDR3 sequence reads: CASSPLGGRLQPQHF. The CDR3 nucleotides read TGTGCCAGCAGCCCCCTCGGGGGGCGGCTTCAGCCCCAGCATTTT.